This record looks at one T cell receptor beta chain sequence and its context. Original handling: The assay estimated nucleated cells by amplifying reference gene primers. Data came from immunoSEQ multiplex PCR; TCRdb stores just in-frame clones and leaves some out. That table gives V, J and clone size, and the DNA gave D and trimming. The table shows tens of thousands of clones, with around 90% occurring only once. The CDR3 is 15 amino acids. V was pared by 0 bases and J by 3 bases, with 9 bases between. Germline values: CDR1 SGHVS, CDR2 FQNEAQ. This entry belongs to a study of blood T cell repertoires in COVID-19.

The sequencing input was peripheral blood. The genes are TRBV7-8 and TRBJ2-1, with D perhaps matching TRBD2 (5 bases). This receptor was identified in a woman of 80 years or more with COVID-19, enrolled during active disease. In nucleotides, the CDR3 is TGTGCCAGCAGCTTAGCTGAAGACTACTACAATGAGCAGTTCTTC. Protein: CASSLAEDYYNEQFF.